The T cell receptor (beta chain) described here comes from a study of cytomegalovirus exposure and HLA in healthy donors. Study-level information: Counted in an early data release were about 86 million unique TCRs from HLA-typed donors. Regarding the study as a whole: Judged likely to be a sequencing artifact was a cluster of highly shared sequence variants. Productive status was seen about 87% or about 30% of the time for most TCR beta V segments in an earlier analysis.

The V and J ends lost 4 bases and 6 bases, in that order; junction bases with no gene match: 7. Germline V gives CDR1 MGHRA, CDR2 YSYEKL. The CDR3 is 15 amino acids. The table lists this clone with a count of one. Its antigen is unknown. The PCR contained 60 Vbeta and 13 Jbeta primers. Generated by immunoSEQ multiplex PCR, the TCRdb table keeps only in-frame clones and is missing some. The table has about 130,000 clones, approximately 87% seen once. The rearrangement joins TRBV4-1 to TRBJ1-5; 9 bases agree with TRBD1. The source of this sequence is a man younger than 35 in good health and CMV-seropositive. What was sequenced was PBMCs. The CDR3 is CASSLGTGQGQPQHF. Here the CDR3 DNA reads TGCGCCAGCAGCCTAGGGACAGGGCAAGGTCAGCCCCAGCATTTT.